This entry is about one T cell receptor (beta chain). The CDR3 runs 13 residues. With V trimmed by 6 bases and J by 2 bases, 2 bases remained unmatched. In germline, CDR1 is MNHNS, CDR2 SASEGT. The study ran its PCR with 60 Vbeta and 13 Jbeta primers. Sequencing used immunoSEQ multiplex PCR; TCRdb keeps in-frame clones, though not all of them. This sample has over 150,000 clones, with roughly 80% found just once. The sample originates from a study of cytomegalovirus exposure and HLA in healthy donors. This clonotype originated in a man aged 30-40 years in good health and CMV-seropositive. The sample taken for sequencing was PBMCs. This rearrangement joins TRBV6-1 to TRBJ2-5; 8 bases are shared with TRBD2. CDR3 protein: CASRAGVQETQYF. The CDR3 DNA reads as TGTGCCAGCAGAGCGGGAGTACAAGAGACCCAGTACTTC.